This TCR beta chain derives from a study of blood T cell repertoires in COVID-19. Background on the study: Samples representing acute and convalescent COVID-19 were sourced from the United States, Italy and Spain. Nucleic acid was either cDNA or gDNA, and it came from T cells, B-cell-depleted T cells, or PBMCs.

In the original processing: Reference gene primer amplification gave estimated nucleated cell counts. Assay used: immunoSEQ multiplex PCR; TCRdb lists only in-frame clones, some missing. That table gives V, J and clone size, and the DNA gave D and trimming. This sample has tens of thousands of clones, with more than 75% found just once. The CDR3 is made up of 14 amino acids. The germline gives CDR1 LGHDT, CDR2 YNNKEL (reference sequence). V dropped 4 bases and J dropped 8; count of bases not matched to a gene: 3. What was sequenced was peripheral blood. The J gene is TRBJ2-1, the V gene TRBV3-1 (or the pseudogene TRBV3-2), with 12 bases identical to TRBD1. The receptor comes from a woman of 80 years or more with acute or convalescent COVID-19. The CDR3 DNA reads TGTGCCAGCAGCCCGGGACAGGGGGCCTATGAGCAGTTCTTC. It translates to CASSPGQGAYEQFF.